This T cell receptor (beta chain) was documented in a study of identical twins. This clonotype has more than one count but fewer than ten. One entry per CDR3 protein results from TCRdb running MiXCR on the 5' RACE reads. The sample has approximately 670,000 distinct CDR3 sequences, around 5.7% seen once. Germline V lookup: CDR1 SGHRS, CDR2 YFSETQ. Trimming at V came to 3 bases and at J to 2 bases, leaving 9 bases not matched to a gene. The CDR3 runs to 16 residues. Sequencing was carried out using naive T cells sorted from blood. This clonotype was sampled from a man between 18 and 29 years old in good health. The chain employs TRBV5-1 and TRBJ2-3; 7 bases are a match to TRBD1. CDR3 sequence (DNA): TGCGCCAGCAGCTCGTCAAAGGACAGGTTCACAGATACGCAGTATTTT. It codes for CASSSSKDRFTDTQYF.